Below, 28 T cell receptor beta chains from the same sample are listed, as sequenced in a study of T cells in Graves' hyperthyroidism and ophthalmopathy. TCR beta CDR3 sequences were amplified from RNA transcripts. The primer set for the first-round RT-PCR of the TCR CDR3 was HTBI. TCRdb independently ran MiXCR on the multiplex PCR reads; one entry per CDR3 protein. The sample has roughly 57,000 distinct CDR3 sequences; about 50% are singletons. Sequenced sample: blood. The receptor set was obtained from a woman aged 55 to 70 with Graves' ophthalmopathy.

J is TRBJ1-2 and V is TRBV10-3; 10 bases agree with TRBD1. V lost 3 bases to trimming and J lost 1 base; unmatched junction nucleotides: 8. There are 17 residues in the CDR3. Per germline, CDR1 ENHRY and CDR2 SYGVKD. The CDR3 protein is CAISDRGQGGYNYGYTF. The CDR3 DNA reads TGTGCCATCAGTGACCGCGGACAGGGGGGATATAACTATGGCTACACCTTC.

This clonotype appeared many times. The chain is built from TRBV18 and TRBJ2-2; D gene unclear. Germline CDR1 is KGHSH and CDR2 is LQKENI. This CDR3 spans 14 amino acids. V was shortened by 2 bases and J by 5 bases, with 9 bases between the two germline ends. CDR3 protein: CASSPLSGTGELFF. For the CDR3, the DNA is TGTGCCAGCTCACCATTGAGTGGAACCGGGGAGCTGTTTTTT.

This sequence joins TRBV11-3 and TRBJ2-6; D assignment may be TRBD1 or TRBD2 (5 bases each). Germline CDR1 reads SGHNT; CDR2 reads YENEEA. The CDR3 is 15 amino acids. Trimming shortened V by 5 bases and J by 5 bases, and 13 bases separated the two germline ends. CDR3 residues: CASSSGAGRANVLTF. CDR3 bases: TGTGCCAGCAGCAGTGGGGCCGGGAGGGCCAACGTCCTGACTTTC.

This clonotype has a count of ten or more. The chain combines TRBV12-3 or TRBV12-4 with TRBJ2-7; no definite D call. Trimming pared 6 bases from V and 7 bases from J, leaving 19 bases between. The CDR3 has 14 residues. The CDR3 DNA sequence: TGTGCCAGCAGCTTGGGTTTTACAATGAGGGAGCAGTACTTC. As protein: CASSLGFTMREQYF.

This clonotype has ten or more counts. V and J are TRBV11-2 and TRBJ1-5; 7 bases match TRBD1. Germline-derived CDR1 and CDR2 are SGHAT and FQNNGV. This CDR3 comprises 14 residues. V was pared by 2 bases and J by 6 bases, with 4 bases of the junction left unmatched. This CDR3 reads CASSLNTGVQPQHF. The CDR3 DNA is TGTGCCAGCAGCTTAAACACAGGGGTTCAGCCCCAGCATTTT.

This clonotype was seen only a few times. V and J are TRBV6-4 and TRBJ2-2; TRBD1 agrees at 8 bases. Trimming took 8 bases from V and 3 from J; bases not matched to a gene: 8. Germline values: CDR1 MRHNA, CDR2 SNTAGT. This CDR3 comprises 15 residues. DNA of the CDR3: TGTGCCAGCGGCCCGGACAGGGTTCACACCGGGGAGCTGTTTTTT. The encoded protein is CASGPDRVHTGELFF.

This chain joins TRBV2 and TRBJ1-1; 8 nucleotides match TRBD1. This CDR3 contains 13 residues. Losses at the gene ends were 5 bases for V and 5 bases for J; bases not matched to a gene: 4. The V gene's germline CDR1 is SNHLY and CDR2 FYNNEI. Here the CDR3 DNA reads TGTGCCAGCAGTATACAGGGGGGGACTGAAGCTTTCTTT. The encoded protein is CASSIQGGTEAFF. The full variable domain, in which reference TRBV2 and TRBJ1-1 provide the parts outside the CDR3, is EPEVTQTPSHQVTQMGQEVILRCVPISNHLYFYWYRQILGQKVEFLVSFYNNEISEKSEIFDDQFSVERPDGSNFTLKIRSTKLEDSAMYFCASSIQGGTEAFFGQGTRLTVV.

The table lists this clonotype with a few counts. The chain recombines TRBV6-4 with TRBJ1-1; a possible D gene is TRBD1 (5 bases). CDR3 length equals 15 residues. Germline-derived CDR1 and CDR2 are MRHNA and SNTAGT. Trimming pared 0 bases from V and 3 bases from J, leaving 11 bases between. CDR3 residues: CASSDSERGDTEAFF. The DNA for the CDR3 is TGTGCCAGCAGTGACTCGGAGCGGGGGGACACTGAAGCTTTCTTT.

The chain combines TRBV11-1 with TRBJ1-2; the match to TRBD1 covers 7 bases. From germline, CDR1 is SGHAT and CDR2 FQDESV (reference sequence). V lost 5 bases to trimming and J lost 4 bases; unmatched junction nucleotides: 7. This CDR3 contains 14 residues. CDR3 in amino acids: CASSHDAGGYGYTF. The CDR3 DNA sequence: TGTGCCAGCAGCCACGACGCAGGGGGCTATGGCTACACCTTC.

This clonotype was detected ten times or more. This chain uses TRBV20-1 with TRBJ1-1; D gene uncertain. Germline CDR1 reads DFQATT; CDR2 reads SNEGSKA (reference sequence). Trimming took 2 bases from V and 0 from J, leaving 7 bases between them. The length of the CDR3 is 13 residues. CDR3 in DNA: TGCAGTGCTAGATCGGTCATGAACACTGAAGCTTTCTTT. As protein: CSARSVMNTEAFF.

This rearrangement joins TRBV12-3 or TRBV12-4 to TRBJ1-5; the D is unclear. CDR3 length: 15 amino acids. The V and J ends lost 2 bases and 3 bases respectively, with 11 bases between them. CDR3 sequence: CASSLKQAHNQPQHF. CDR3 in DNA: TGTGCCAGCAGTTTAAAGCAGGCTCACAATCAGCCCCAGCATTTT.

This chain uses TRBV29-1 with TRBJ2-1, with 7 bases fitting TRBD2. The CDR3 runs to 15 residues. Germline CDR1 is SQVTM and CDR2 is ANQGSEA. J lost 3 bases, V lost 0 bases, and 5 bases had no gene match. The CDR3 is CSVEESGKIYNEQFF. For the CDR3, the DNA is TGCAGCGTTGAAGAAAGCGGGAAAATCTACAATGAGCAGTTCTTC.

As for this clonotype: No conserved phenylalanine or tryptophan ends this CDR3, so it is likely a read error. It is unclear where the CDR3 begins or ends on the DNA, so no DNA is shown, and the CDR3 is as TCRdb lists it. The V call is TRBV10-2, the J call TRBJ1-3. Germline-derived CDR1 and CDR2 are WSHSY and SAAADI. The length of the CDR3 is 9 amino acids, counting both ends. The CDR3 sequence is CASSESTEV.

The chain uses TRBV15 and TRBJ2-6; possible D gene TRBD2, 5 bases. This CDR3 is 16 amino acids long. Trimming removed 1 base at V and 2 bases at J, with 9 bases between. The germline V gene has CDR1 LNHNV and CDR2 YYDKDF (reference sequence). CDR3 sequence (DNA): TGTGCCACCAGCAGAGGACCGGGGACTGGGGCCAACGTCCTGACTTTC. It yields the protein CATSRGPGTGANVLTF.

V is TRBV19 and J is TRBJ2-5; 9 bases agree with TRBD2. V shed 4 bases, J shed 4 bases, and the junction held 4 bases outside the gene matches. Germline CDR1 reads LNHDA; CDR2 reads SQIVND (reference sequence). The CDR3 contains 14 residues. The CDR3 here is CASSTLTSGETQYF. CDR3 coding DNA: TGTGCCAGTAGTACCCTGACTAGCGGAGAGACCCAGTACTTC.

This clonotype has at least ten counts. The gene calls are TRBV28 and TRBJ1-5; no clear D gene. Deletions cut 3 bases from V and 0 bases from J, with 9 bases between. The CDR3 is 15 amino acids. CDR1 and CDR2 (germline): MDHEN, SYDVKM. The DNA of the CDR3 is TGTGCCAGCAGTTTTGGAGATTATAGCAATCAGCCCCAGCATTTT. Translation gives CASSFGDYSNQPQHF.

In regard to this clonotype: As the CDR3 is not closed by the conserved phenylalanine or tryptophan, this likely results from a read error. It is unclear where the CDR3 begins or ends on the DNA, so no DNA is shown, and the CDR3 is as TCRdb lists it. The V and J genes are TRBV14 and TRBJ2-1; the D call TRBD2 from the table was never checked on the DNA. Per the germline V gene, CDR1 is SGHDN and CDR2 is FVKESK. Including both end residues, the CDR3 is 10 amino acids long. The CDR3 sequence: CASSPLAWNT.

This clonotype was recorded at least ten times. J is TRBJ1-2 and V is TRBV27; D remains ambiguous. Germline assignment: CDR1 MNHEY and CDR2 SMNVEV (reference sequence). This CDR3 comprises 12 residues. The V and J ends lost 4 bases and 7 bases respectively, with 10 bases between them. CDR3 DNA sequence: TGTGCCAGCAGTTCCCCCGGTCGTGGCTACACCTTC. Protein: CASSSPGRGYTF.

This chain links TRBV20-1 with TRBJ2-3; the match to TRBD2 covers 11 bases. The CDR3 consists of 14 residues. Germline lookup yields CDR1 DFQATT and CDR2 SNEGSKA (reference sequence). Trimming cost V 6 bases and J 11 bases; bases outside gene matches: 13. Written as DNA, the CDR3 is TGCAGTGCAGCTAGCGGGAGGATGGTTGATGAGCAGTATTTT. Protein: CSAASGRMVDEQYF.

The sample holds many counts of this clonotype. This chain connects TRBV6-1 to TRBJ2-5; D is unresolved. The CDR3 extends over 12 amino acids. Trimming cost V 4 bases and J 4 bases, with 7 bases left between them. Per germline, CDR1 MNHNS and CDR2 SASEGT. The CDR3 protein is CASSVVGETQYF. CDR3 DNA: TGTGCCAGCAGTGTAGTTGGAGAGACCCAGTACTTC.

This clonotype occurred many times. The chain uses TRBV20-1 and TRBJ2-5; maybe TRBD1 (6 bases). Trimming took 0 bases from V and 2 from J, leaving 10 bases between them. Germline CDR1 and CDR2: DFQATT and SNEGSKA (reference sequence). This CDR3 is built from 14 residues. This chain's CDR3 is CSARDDRRQETQYF. CDR3 nucleotides: TGCAGTGCTAGAGATGACAGGAGACAAGAGACCCAGTACTTC.

This clonotype was detected ten times or more. The rearrangement links TRBV7-2 to TRBJ1-1, with TRBD1 matching over 8 bases. Germline V lookup: CDR1 SGHTA, CDR2 FQGNSA. This CDR3 is built from 14 residues. J gave up 5 bases and V 4 bases, and 6 bases lay outside the gene matches. CDR3 bases: TGTGCCAGCAGCTCCTACAGGGGGGAAACTGAAGCTTTCTTT. Translating gives CASSSYRGETEAFF.

J is TRBJ1-4 and V is TRBV5-6, with D perhaps matching TRBD1 (5 bases). Germline CDR1 and CDR2: SGHDT and YYEEEE. The CDR3 is 15 amino acids. V gave up 2 bases and J gave up 5 bases, with 13 bases separating them. CDR3 coding DNA: TGTGCCAGCAGCTTTTCAGGGACGGGAAATGAAAAACTGTTTTTT. It is translated as CASSFSGTGNEKLFF.

Regarding this clonotype: The junction shows a germline mismatch at one end, possibly a read error. This chain connects TRBV7-2 to TRBJ1-4, with a weak D call TRBD1 (6 bases). This CDR3 region has 19 residues. The germline V gene encodes CDR1 SGHTA and CDR2 FQGNSA. The CDR3 DNA reads TGCGCCAGCAGCCACGATTGGACAGCTCGAATCCCTTTACATGAAAACCTGTTTTTT. Amino acids: CASSHDWTARIPLHENLFF.

The CDR3 bases are TGCAGTGCTTATAGCGGGAGGGGGTACGAGCAGTACTTC. It is translated as CSAYSGRGYEQYF. The gene calls are TRBV20-1 and TRBJ2-7, with 11 nucleotides matching TRBD2. Germline values: CDR1 DFQATT, CDR2 SNEGSKA (reference sequence). The length of the CDR3 is 13 residues. V was pared by 5 bases and J by 4 bases, with 4 bases of the junction left unmatched.

The rearrangement uses TRBV7-2 and TRBJ1-1; D is ambiguous. Between the trimmed V and J ends, which lost 0 bases and 7 bases, there was a span of 9 bases. The CDR3 is 13 residues long. Germline lookup yields CDR1 SGHTA and CDR2 FQGNSA. This chain's CDR3 is CASSLAQNNEAFF. The CDR3 DNA reads as TGTGCCAGCAGCTTAGCGCAGAATAATGAAGCTTTCTTT.

In this sample, this clonotype turned up many times. V is TRBV20-1 and J is TRBJ1-5; D perhaps matches TRBD1 (5 bases). Germline V gives CDR1 DFQATT, CDR2 SNEGSKA (reference sequence). There are 15 residues in the CDR3. V was clipped by 0 bases and J by 7 bases, with 16 bases between them. Here the CDR3 reads CSARDNAGGGQPQHF. Here the CDR3 DNA reads TGCAGTGCTAGAGATAACGCGGGGGGAGGGCAGCCCCAGCATTTT.

This clonotype came up many times. This chain connects TRBV20-1 to TRBJ1-5, with D hard to call. This CDR3 has 14 amino acids. From germline, CDR1 is DFQATT and CDR2 SNEGSKA (reference sequence). Between the trimmed V and J ends, which lost 2 bases and 1 base, there was a span of 9 bases. As DNA, the CDR3 is TGCAGTGCTAGACTGGGAACCAGCAATCAGCCCCAGCATTTT. It is translated as CSARLGTSNQPQHF.